What follows are 11 T cell receptor beta chains derived from one specimen sequenced in a study of OX40 agonist ivuxolimab in advanced cancers. Sequencing used immunoSEQ multiplex PCR; TCRdb keeps in-frame clones, though not all of them. The data contain 40,000 to 45,000 clones, about 86% of them singletons. The sequencing used CD4+ or CD8+ T cells sorted from blood, collected in a trial of the OX40 agonist ivuxolimab. The source of these receptors is an adult with an advanced solid tumor such as melanoma, head and neck, liver or kidney cancer.

The chain recombines TRBV9 with TRBJ2-2, with a tentative D call TRBD2 (6 bases). Germline V lookup: CDR1 SGDLS, CDR2 YYNGEE. Trimming took off 4 bases at V and 6 bases at J, with 10 bases between the two ends. This CDR3 region has 13 residues. CDR3 region: CASSHGGAGELFF. In nucleotides, the CDR3 is TGTGCCAGCAGCCACGGAGGGGCCGGGGAGCTGTTTTTT.

V gene TRBV29-1 combines with J gene TRBJ2-2; D call uncertain. The germline V gene encodes CDR1 SQVTM and CDR2 ANQGSEA. V lost 0 bases, J lost 8 bases, and 1 base lay in between. This CDR3 is built from 10 residues. In DNA, the CDR3 is TGCAGCGTTGAAGAAGGGGAGCTGTTTTTT. Its protein product is CSVEEGELFF.

The chain carries TRBV18 and TRBJ2-1; unclear D gene. The CDR3 has 15 residues. V was cut by 3 bases and J by 0 bases, with 9 bases left in between. Germline CDR1 and CDR2: KGHSH and LQKENI. CDR3: CASSPTRSSYNEQFF. CDR3 coding DNA: TGTGCCAGCTCACCTACGAGGAGCTCCTACAATGAGCAGTTCTTC.

The chain uses TRBV4-1 and TRBJ1-5, with no clear D. The CDR3 spans 15 residues. Germline V gene lookup returns CDR1 MGHRA and CDR2 YSYEKL. Deletions cut 4 bases from V and 4 bases from J, with 14 bases between. DNA for the CDR3: TGCGCCAGCAGCCCTAAGGCACGGGTAAATCAGCCCCAGCATTTT. It codes for CASSPKARVNQPQHF.

As to this clone: Additional DNA sequences in this sample encode the identical CDR3. The rearrangement joins TRBV6-5 to TRBJ1-1; D is undetermined. The CDR3 runs to 11 residues. From germline, CDR1 is MNHEY and CDR2 SVGAGI. Trimming took off 7 bases at V and 5 bases at J, with 8 bases between the two ends. The CDR3 spells CASIGRTEAFF. As DNA, the CDR3 is TGTGCCAGCATTGGGAGGACTGAAGCTTTCTTT.

The chain joins TRBV7-2 to TRBJ2-5, with D tentatively TRBD2 (5 bases). Per the germline V gene, CDR1 is SGHTA and CDR2 is FQGNSA. The CDR3 has 15 residues. With 5 bases removed from V and 5 bases from J, the gap between germline ends came to 18 bases. The CDR3 DNA sequence: TGTGCCAGCAGCCCCTACCTGGCGGGCGGGGAGACCCAGTACTTC. Protein product: CASSPYLAGGETQYF.

This clone showed up just a few times. The CDR3 protein is CASSLGTGTYNSPLHF. The DNA of the CDR3 is TGTGCCAGCAGCTTGGGGACAGGGACCTATAATTCACCCCTCCACTTT. The chain links TRBV5-6 to TRBJ1-6; 8 positions agree with TRBD1. The V and J ends lost 0 bases and 2 bases, in that order; junction bases with no gene match: 1. There are 16 residues in the CDR3. From germline, CDR1 is SGHDT and CDR2 YYEEEE.

V is TRBV11-2 and J is TRBJ2-7, with D perhaps assigned TRBD1 or TRBD2 (6 bases each). This CDR3 comprises 15 residues. Germline-derived CDR1 and CDR2 are SGHAT and FQNNGV. The ends were cut back, 0 bases at V and 3 bases at J, with 12 bases in the middle. DNA for the CDR3: TGTGCCAGCAGCTTAGATCACGGGGGCCGCTACGAGCAGTACTTC. Its translation is CASSLDHGGRYEQYF.

This rearrangement joins TRBV27 to TRBJ1-1; D unclear. Germline V CDR1 and CDR2: MNHEY, SMNVEV (reference sequence). The CDR3 is made up of 14 amino acids. V was pared by 6 bases and J by 6 bases, with 17 bases between. As DNA, the CDR3 is TGTGCCAGCAGCCTCTTGAGGTCTTCACCTGAAGCTTTCTTT. Translating gives CASSLLRSSPEAFF.

V usage is TRBV9 and J usage is TRBJ2-1; D is perhaps TRBD1 or TRBD2 (5 bases each). V was clipped by 0 bases and J by 7 bases, with 14 bases between them. Germline V gene lookup returns CDR1 SGDLS and CDR2 YYNGEE. This CDR3 is 15 amino acids long. CDR3 nucleotide sequence: TGTGCCAGCAGCGTAGGAGGGGCTTCGGGGAATGAGCAGTTCTTC. Amino acid sequence: CASSVGGASGNEQFF.

CDR3 amino acids: CASSLSWTSGGLAKNIQYF. In nucleotides, the CDR3 is TGTGCCAGCAGTTTATCGTGGACTAGCGGGGGCCTAGCCAAAAACATTCAGTACTTC. The rearrangement joins TRBV27 to TRBJ2-4, with 13 bases lining up with TRBD2. V lost 0 bases and J lost 0; bases outside the gene matches: 5. This CDR3 has 19 amino acids. Germline CDR1 MNHEY, CDR2 SMNVEV (reference sequence).